A selection of T cell receptor beta chains follows, all from one sample in a study of T-cell reconstitution after alpha-beta-depleted transplantation in children. TCRdb fed the PCR reads into MiXCR, producing one record per CDR3 protein. Here the sample spans about 78,000 distinct CDR3 sequences, 11% to 15% being singletons. Sequencing used PBMCs, mostly from graft donor cells, obtained 180 days after TCRalphabeta/CD19-depleted stem cell transplant. These receptors all come from a male patient between 2 and 10 years old who had a stem cell transplant for acute lymphoblastic leukemia, so the T cells may come from the graft donor. The CDR3 runs from the conserved cysteine through the conserved F or W. The order of the fields is J gene, clone size, D gene, V gene, CDR3 DNA, CDR3 protein. The D gene is left open where the match is weak. Rows may omit the clone size; those that give it use once, few, many or a size class.

TRBJ1-4,few,TRBD1,TRBV5-1,TGCGCCAGCAGCCCTAAGACAGGGTCTAACAATGAAAAACTGTTTTTT,CASSPKTGSNNEKLFF
TRBJ1-1,.,.,TRBV9,TGTGCCAGCGACTCTGGGGACACTGAAGCTTTCTTT,CASDSGDTEAFF
TRBJ2-3,few,TRBD2,TRBV20-1,TGCAGTGCTCCCCGGACTAGCGGGAGGGGGGATACGCAGTATTTT,CSAPRTSGRGDTQYF
TRBJ2-2,few,.,TRBV7-8,TGTGCCAGCCACTTTGGGGGCGGGGAGCTGTTTTTT,CASHFGGGELFF
TRBJ2-3,many,.,TRBV7-2,TGTGCCAGCAGGACCGGAATAACAGATACGCAGTATTTT,CASRTGITDTQYF
TRBJ1-5,few,.,TRBV20-1,TGCAGTGCAAATCAGCCCCAGCATTTT,CSANQPQHF
TRBJ2-3,.,TRBD2,TRBV5-1,TGCGCCAGCAGCTTAAGGACTAGCGGGATAGGGGATACGCAGTATTTT,CASSLRTSGIGDTQYF
TRBJ1-5,.,.,TRBV6-1,TGTGCCAGCACCCGGGGCGGCAATCAGCCCCAGCATTTT,CASTRGGNQPQHF
TRBJ2-3,few,.,TRBV7-9,TGTGCCAGCAGCCCCCGGACCGGGACAGATACGCAGTATTTT,CASSPRTGTDTQYF
TRBJ1-2,many,.,TRBV7-8,TGTGCCAGCAGCTTAGGTAGAACAGGCGGTGGCTACACCTTC,CASSLGRTGGGYTF
TRBJ1-2,few,.,TRBV29-1,TGCAGCGTCCGAGGGATCAACTATGGCTACACCTTC,CSVRGINYGYTF